A single sample is the source of the 11 T cell receptor beta chains below, sequenced in a study of T cell responses to AZD1222 COVID-19 vaccine. Using immunoSEQ multiplex PCR, the repertoire was profiled, and TCRdb retains in-frame clones only, with some absent. The table records around 70,000 clones, around 85% of them present only once. The specimen comprised peripheral blood, sampled on day 0 of AZD1222 vaccination. The source is an adult in good health.

V usage is TRBV12-5 and J usage is TRBJ2-6; 14 bases line up with TRBD2. CDR1 and CDR2 (germline): LGHNT, FRNRAP. CDR3 length equals 20 residues. Trimming at V came to 5 bases and at J to 3 bases, leaving 12 bases not matched to a gene. This CDR3 is CASGPLMTSGRAGGANVLTF. The CDR3 coding sequence is TGTGCTAGTGGTCCCCTTATGACTAGCGGGAGGGCCGGTGGGGCCAACGTCCTGACTTTC.

The chain carries TRBV30 and TRBJ2-7; possible D gene TRBD1, 6 bases. This CDR3 has 13 residues. V was shortened by 4 bases and J by 0 bases, with 10 bases between the two germline ends. Looked up from germline, CDR1 is GTSNPN and CDR2 is SVGIG (reference sequence). The CDR3 protein is CAWNTGSSYEQYF. CDR3 nucleotide sequence: TGTGCCTGGAATACAGGGAGCTCCTACGAGCAGTACTTC.

V usage is TRBV5-4 and J usage is TRBJ2-7; unclear D gene. This CDR3 is built from 14 residues. Germline V gives CDR1 SGHNT, CDR2 YYREEE (reference sequence). Trimming took off 4 bases at V and 7 bases at J, with 18 bases between the two ends. Here the CDR3 reads CASSPPLAPEEQYF. As DNA, the CDR3 is TGTGCCAGCAGCCCCCCACTGGCCCCCGAGGAGCAGTACTTC.

Note on this clone: Germline is not matched at one junction end, which may reflect a read error. The chain uses TRBV7-9 and TRBJ1-5; a possible D gene is TRBD1 (6 bases). From germline, CDR1 is SEHNR and CDR2 FQNEAQ (reference sequence). CDR3 length: 15 amino acids. The CDR3 DNA reads as TGTGCCACCAGCCCAGGCGGGGGGCGGGATCAGCCCCAGCATTTT. The encoded protein is CATSPGGGRDQPQHF.

The chain combines TRBV6-4 with TRBJ1-2; D is perhaps TRBD1 (5 bases). Germline V gives CDR1 MRHNA, CDR2 SNTAGT. There are 12 residues in the CDR3. V was cut by 6 bases and J by 12 bases, with 17 bases left in between. In nucleotides, the CDR3 is TGTGCCAGCAGGTGCCGTAAGGGGAGTAACACCTTC. This gives the protein CASRCRKGSNTF.

The chain combines TRBV10-2 with TRBJ1-5; 7 nucleotides match TRBD1. CDR3 size: 16 residues. Looked up from germline, CDR1 is WSHSY and CDR2 is SAAADI. V was clipped by 7 bases and J by 1 base; unmatched bases: 10. This CDR3 is CASNPGQPLSNQPQHF. The CDR3 region has the DNA TGCGCCAGCAACCCGGGACAGCCCTTGAGCAATCAGCCCCAGCATTTT.

J is TRBJ2-3 and V is TRBV18; tentatively, D is TRBD2 (5 bases). This CDR3 has 14 amino acids. Germline V gene lookup returns CDR1 KGHSH and CDR2 LQKENI. V lost 1 base, J lost 0 bases, and 5 bases lay in between. This CDR3 reads CASSPQRSTDTQYF. DNA for the CDR3: TGTGCCAGCTCACCACAGCGGAGCACAGATACGCAGTATTTT.

This clone appeared once. The J gene is TRBJ1-4, the V gene TRBV7-9; a weak D match, TRBD1 (5 bases). Germline CDR1 reads SEHNR; CDR2 reads FQNEAQ (reference sequence). This CDR3 has 16 residues. With 5 bases removed from V and 1 base from J, the gap between germline ends came to 14 bases. Here the CDR3 DNA reads TGTGCCAGCAGCAAAGTCGGGGGTAAAACTAATGAAAAACTGTTTTTT. It codes for CASSKVGGKTNEKLFF.

The gene calls are TRBV18 and TRBJ2-4, with 9 bases fitting TRBD1. The CDR3 covers 14 residues. The V segment lost 6 bases and the J segment 7 bases; nucleotides outside the gene matches: 7. Looked up from germline, CDR1 is KGHSH and CDR2 is LQKENI. The CDR3 DNA follows: TGTGCCAGCTCCCAAGGGACAGGGCACAACATTCAGTACTTC. Translated: CASSQGTGHNIQYF.

The rearrangement uses TRBV4-1 and TRBJ2-7; a weak D match, TRBD2 (5 bases). This CDR3 region has 14 residues. The germline gives CDR1 MGHRA, CDR2 YSYEKL. Trimming removed 5 bases at V and 2 bases at J, with 13 bases between. The CDR3 nucleotides are TGCGCCAGCAGCTCGGAAACCGGGACCTACGAGCAGTACTTC. Amino acid sequence: CASSSETGTYEQYF.

The chain is built from TRBV10-1 and TRBJ1-1; weak D call: TRBD1 (5 bases). The CDR3 is 13 amino acids. V gave up 8 bases and J gave up 0 bases, with 10 bases separating them. From germline, CDR1 is WNHNN and CDR2 SYGVQD (reference sequence). The CDR3 is CASRDSMNTEAFF. The CDR3 DNA follows: TGCGCCAGCCGGGACTCGATGAACACTGAAGCTTTCTTT.